These 25 T cell receptor beta chains were all obtained from the same sample, sequenced in a study of response to subunit inactivated influenza vaccine. TCRdb re-called the RT-PCR reads with MiXCR, one entry per CDR3 protein. Here the sample spans 500,000 to 600,000 distinct CDR3 sequences, about 8% being singletons. The starting material was PBMCs from blood, obtained less than 30 months after vaccination. Every receptor here comes from a man between 50 and 75 years old who received an inactivated influenza vaccine.

This clonotype has a count of ten or more. This chain connects TRBV5-1 to TRBJ1-1; TRBD1 might be the D (6 bases). The germline V gene has CDR1 SGHRS and CDR2 YFSETQ. The CDR3 covers 16 residues. V shed 4 bases and J shed 0 bases, with 16 bases lying between them. As DNA, the CDR3 is TGCGCCAGCAGCCCGAGGTTCGGACAGATGAACACTGAAGCTTTCTTT. This codes for CASSPRFGQMNTEAFF. Supplemented by reference TRBV5-1 and TRBJ1-1, the full variable domain reads KAGVTQTPRYLIKTRGQQVTLSCSPISGHRSVSWYQQTPGQGLQFLFEYFSETQRNKGNFPGRFSGRQFSNSRSEMNVSTLELGDSALYLCASSPRFGQMNTEAFFGQGTRLTVV.

This clonotype came up many times. The chain is built from TRBV12-3 or TRBV12-4 and TRBJ1-5; D is perhaps TRBD1 (5 bases). V shed 6 bases and J shed 0 bases, with 12 bases lying between them. This CDR3 has 15 amino acids. The CDR3 here is CASSRDGDSNQPQHF. The CDR3 DNA is TGTGCCAGCAGCCGGGACGGTGATAGCAATCAGCCCCAGCATTTT.

This clonotype was observed at least ten times. This sequence joins TRBV7-2 and TRBJ1-1, with D hard to call. This CDR3 has 11 residues. CDR1 and CDR2 (germline): SGHTA, FQGNSA. V lost 8 bases, J lost 2 bases, and 6 bases lay in between. CDR3 region: CASGRNTEAFF. Written as DNA, the CDR3 is TGTGCCAGCGGTCGTAACACTGAAGCTTTCTTT.

The rearrangement joins TRBV10-3 to TRBJ1-1; 8 bases align to TRBD1. From germline, CDR1 is ENHRY and CDR2 SYGVKD. V lost 5 bases, J lost 7 bases, and 9 bases stayed unmatched. The CDR3 extends over 14 amino acids. The DNA of the CDR3 is TGTGCCATCAGTTCAGGGGGCGCGATTGGTGAAGCTTTCTTT. Its protein is CAISSGGAIGEAFF.

This chain uses TRBV20-1 with TRBJ1-1; TRBD1 agrees at 8 bases. From germline, CDR1 is DFQATT and CDR2 SNEGSKA (reference sequence). The CDR3 is 15 amino acids. V lost 0 bases to trimming and J lost 6 bases; unmatched junction nucleotides: 9. CDR3 sequence reads: CSAREGQGARPEAFF. CDR3 DNA sequence: TGCAGTGCTAGAGAGGGCCAGGGGGCCCGGCCTGAAGCTTTCTTT.

This chain uses TRBV20-1 with TRBJ2-7; the match to TRBD1 covers 8 bases. This CDR3 is 14 amino acids long. V lost 3 bases to trimming and J lost 3 bases; unmatched junction nucleotides: 7. Germline V gives CDR1 DFQATT, CDR2 SNEGSKA (reference sequence). The CDR3 sequence: CSARTSDRGYEQYF. CDR3 DNA sequence: TGCAGTGCTAGGACAAGTGACAGGGGCTACGAGCAGTACTTC.

This clonotype was counted only a few times. The chain combines TRBV3-1 with TRBJ2-1; TRBD1 aligns across 9 bases. The V gene's germline CDR1 is LGHDT and CDR2 YNNKEL (reference sequence). Trimming at V came to 3 bases and at J to 7 bases, leaving 7 bases not matched to a gene. The CDR3 is 15 residues long. CDR3 sequence: CASSHDRGIWNEQFF. DNA of the CDR3: TGTGCCAGCAGCCACGACAGGGGGATATGGAATGAGCAGTTCTTC.

The V and J genes are TRBV7-6 and TRBJ2-7; a possible D gene is TRBD1 (5 bases). CDR3 length: 14 residues. Germline V lookup: CDR1 SGHVS, CDR2 FNYEAQ. V was trimmed by 2 bases and J by 5 bases, leaving 13 bases between them. The CDR3 protein is CASSLFTGRDEQYF. The CDR3 bases are TGTGCCAGCAGCTTATTTACAGGACGGGACGAGCAGTACTTC.

In this sample, this clonotype turned up many times. The chain employs TRBV5-1 and TRBJ1-5; the D gene is possibly TRBD1 (5 bases). CDR3 length: 16 residues. In germline, CDR1 is SGHRS, CDR2 YFSETQ. V was cut by 0 bases and J by 2 bases, with 12 bases left in between. CDR3 nucleotide sequence: TGCGCCAGCAGCTTGGACGGGAGGGGAGGCAATCAGCCCCAGCATTTT. Its translation: CASSLDGRGGNQPQHF.

The V gene is TRBV7-9, the J gene TRBJ2-3, with TRBD2 identical over 10 bases. CDR3 length: 15 residues. Germline values: CDR1 SEHNR, CDR2 FQNEAQ (reference sequence). With 1 base clipped from V and 4 bases from J, the junction kept 2 bases outside the gene matches. The CDR3 loop is CASSLGAGGPDTQYF. As DNA, the CDR3 is TGTGCCAGCAGCTTAGGAGCGGGAGGGCCAGATACGCAGTATTTT.

This clonotype has ten or more counts. J is TRBJ1-2 and V is TRBV14; D perhaps matches TRBD1 (5 bases). The germline V gene encodes CDR1 SGHDN and CDR2 FVKESK. CDR3 length equals 15 residues. V was shortened by 4 bases and J by 8 bases, with 20 bases between the two germline ends. The CDR3 DNA is TGTGCCAGCAGCCTTGACCTCGGAGGGGTATGGGGCTACACCTTC. Residues: CASSLDLGGVWGYTF. The full variable domain, with the rest looked up from reference TRBV14 and TRBJ1-2, is EAGVTQFPSHSVIEKGQTVTLRCDPISGHDNLYWYRRVMGKEIKFLLHFVKESKQDESGMPNNRFLAERTGGTYSTLKVQPAELEDSGVYFCASSLDLGGVWGYTFGSGTRLTVV.

This clonotype was seen many times. The chain couples TRBV29-1 to TRBJ2-7; the D gene is possibly TRBD1 (6 bases). Trimming removed 5 bases from V and 0 bases from J, with 20 bases in between. CDR1 is SQVTM, CDR2 ANQGSEA, per germline. The CDR3 is 16 residues long. The CDR3 reads CSVRQVSGRPSYEQYF. For the CDR3, the DNA is TGCAGCGTTCGACAGGTTTCGGGGCGTCCCTCCTACGAGCAGTACTTC.

In this sample, this clonotype turned up many times. J is TRBJ1-5 and V is TRBV6-6; 7 nucleotides match TRBD1. V gave up 10 bases and J gave up 4 bases; unmatched junction bases: 7. Germline V gives CDR1 MNHNY, CDR2 SVGAGI (reference sequence). This CDR3 comprises 13 residues. CDR3 sequence: CANGAGGNQPQHF. The CDR3 DNA reads TGTGCCAACGGCGCAGGGGGGAATCAGCCCCAGCATTTT.

This clonotype was observed at least ten times. J is TRBJ2-1 and V is TRBV29-1, with 9 bases matching TRBD1. Germline lookup yields CDR1 SQVTM and CDR2 ANQGSEA. This CDR3 is built from 13 residues. V was pared by 3 bases and J by 11 bases, with 8 bases of the junction left unmatched. CDR3 sequence reads: CSVDKDRGIKQFF. The DNA for the CDR3 is TGCAGCGTTGATAAGGACAGGGGTATCAAGCAGTTCTTC.

The chain recombines TRBV19 with TRBJ2-7; 9 nucleotides line up with TRBD2. The CDR3 spans 16 residues. Germline CDR1 is LNHDA and CDR2 is SQIVND (reference sequence). Losses at the gene ends were 1 base for V and 2 bases for J; bases not matched to a gene: 6. The CDR3 here is CASSIARGRDTYEQYF. CDR3 coding DNA: TGTGCCAGTAGTATAGCCCGCGGGAGGGATACCTACGAGCAGTACTTC.

This clonotype was recorded a few times. The chain joins TRBV7-6 to TRBJ2-2; D call uncertain. The CDR3 is 13 residues long. CDR1 SGHVS and CDR2 FNYEAQ come from the germline V gene. V was trimmed by 5 bases and J by 7 bases, leaving 11 bases between them. CDR3 protein: CASSASGGGELFF. In DNA, the CDR3 is TGTGCCAGCAGCGCTTCGGGCGGCGGGGAGCTGTTTTTT.

The J gene is TRBJ2-7, the V gene TRBV4-3, with D possibly matching TRBD1 (6 bases). Germline-derived CDR1 and CDR2 are LGHNA and YSLEER. V lost 3 bases and J lost 4, with 13 bases in between. This CDR3 is 14 amino acids long. This CDR3 is CASSHIQGSYEQYF. The CDR3 bases are TGCGCCAGCAGCCATATACAGGGATCGTACGAGCAGTACTTC.

This rearrangement joins TRBV21-1 to TRBJ2-7; TRBD1 is the table's D call and was not checked against the DNA. TRBV21-1 counts as a pseudogene. The CDR3 covers 15 residues. CDR3 in DNA: TGTGCCAGCAGCCCGAGTATAGACAGTCCTACCGAGCAGTACTTC. It is translated as CASSPSIDSPTEQYF.

This clonotype was seen only a few times. The genes are TRBV6-2 or TRBV6-3 and TRBJ2-3, with TRBD1 matching 7 bases. Germline V CDR1 and CDR2: MNHEY, SVGEGT. The V and J ends lost 6 bases and 0 bases, in that order; junction bases with no gene match: 9. This CDR3 region has 16 residues. The CDR3: CASRLEQGISTDTQYF. DNA of the CDR3: TGTGCCAGCAGACTGGAACAGGGGATTAGCACAGATACGCAGTATTTT.

This clonotype appeared a few times. This CDR3 reads CASSQDRTVSYEQYF. CDR3 DNA: TGCGCCAGCAGCCAAGATCGAACAGTCTCCTACGAGCAGTACTTC. The chain links TRBV4-3 to TRBJ2-7; D is uncertain. The CDR3 sequence is 15 residues long. Germline CDR1 and CDR2: LGHNA and YSLEER. The germline V and J ends were trimmed by 0 bases and 0 bases, with 9 bases remaining between them.

This clonotype was seen a handful of times. V gene TRBV18 combines with J gene TRBJ2-7; D possibly uses TRBD1 or TRBD2 (5 bases each). This CDR3 comprises 13 residues. The V and J ends lost 3 bases and 5 bases respectively, with 11 bases between them. Germline V gene sequence: CDR1 KGHSH, CDR2 LQKENI. The CDR3 protein is CASSPQGTHEQYF. The CDR3 DNA is TGTGCCAGCTCACCTCAAGGGACCCACGAGCAGTACTTC.

In its sample, this clonotype was seen many times. This rearrangement joins TRBV7-2 to TRBJ2-2, with D unresolved. Trimming took 1 base from V and 5 from J, leaving 2 bases between them. The CDR3 covers 12 residues. The germline CDR1 and CDR2 sequences are SGHTA and FQGNSA. CDR3 in DNA: TGTGCCAGCAGCTTAGAAACCGGGGAGCTGTTTTTT. Protein sequence: CASSLETGELFF. The variable domain in full, completed from reference TRBV7-2 and TRBJ2-2, reads GAGVSQSPSNKVTEKGKDVELRCDPISGHTALYWYRQSLGQGLEFLIYFQGNSAPDKSGLPSDRFSAERTGGSVSTLTIQRTQQEDSAVYLCASSLETGELFFGEGSRLTVL.

In its sample, this clonotype was seen a few times. The chain uses TRBV10-3 and TRBJ1-3, with 8 positions matching TRBD1. The V segment lost 6 bases and the J segment 0 bases; nucleotides outside the gene matches: 10. This CDR3 region has 17 residues. CDR1 and CDR2 (germline): ENHRY, SYGVKD. CDR3 sequence reads: CAISPPGTGYSGNTIYF. The CDR3 nucleotides are TGTGCCATCAGCCCACCCGGGACAGGATACTCTGGAAACACCATATATTTT.

This clonotype has a handful of counts. The chain couples TRBV4-1 to TRBJ2-7, with 7 bases identical to TRBD2. The junction had 8 bases not matched to a gene; V was cut back by 3 bases and J by 0 bases. The CDR3 has 16 amino acids. Germline CDR1 reads MGHRA; CDR2 reads YSYEKL. CDR3 DNA sequence: TGCGCCAGCAGCCAGTACGGCGGGGGTAGCTCCTACGAGCAGTACTTC. It translates to CASSQYGGGSSYEQYF.

This clonotype appeared many times. The V gene is TRBV5-1, the J gene TRBJ1-1; D perhaps matches TRBD1 (6 bases). Trimming stripped 0 bases from V and 5 bases from J, with 11 bases between. The V gene's germline CDR1 is SGHRS and CDR2 YFSETQ. The CDR3 is 14 residues long. CDR3: CASSLAGVETEAFF. The CDR3 DNA is TGCGCCAGCAGCTTGGCAGGGGTGGAGACTGAAGCTTTCTTT.